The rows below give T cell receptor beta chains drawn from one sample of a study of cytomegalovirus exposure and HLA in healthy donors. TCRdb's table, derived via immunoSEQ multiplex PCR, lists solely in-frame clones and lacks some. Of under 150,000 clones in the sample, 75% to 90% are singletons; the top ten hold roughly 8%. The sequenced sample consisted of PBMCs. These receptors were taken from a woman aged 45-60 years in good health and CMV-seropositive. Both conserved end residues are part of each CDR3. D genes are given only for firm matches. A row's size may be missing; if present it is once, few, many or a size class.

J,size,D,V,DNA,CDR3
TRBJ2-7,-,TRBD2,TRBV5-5,TGTGCCAGCAGCCTACTAGCGGGAGATCCCTACGAGCAGTACTTC,CASSLLAGDPYEQYF
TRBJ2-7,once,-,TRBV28,TGTGCCAGCAGTTTAATAGGGCTAGCTTCCTACGAGCAGTACTTC,CASSLIGLASYEQYF
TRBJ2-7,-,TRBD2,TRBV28,TGTGCCATCAGTTTACCTAGCGGGGGATCCTACGAGCAGTACTTC,CAISLPSGGSYEQYF
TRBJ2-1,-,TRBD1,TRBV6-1,TGTGCCAGCAGTGATTACAGGGGATTCTACAATGAGCAGTTCTTC,CASSDYRGFYNEQFF
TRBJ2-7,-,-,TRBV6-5,TGTGCCAGCATAGGGGTAGCGGTCTCCTACGAGCAGTACTTC,CASIGVAVSYEQYF
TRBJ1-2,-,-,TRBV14,TGTGCCAGCAGCCAAGTTTTCGCAGGGGTCTATGGCTACACCTTC,CASSQVFAGVYGYTF
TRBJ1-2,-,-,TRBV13,TGTGCCAGCAGCTTTGGCAGGGATTATGGCTACACCTTC,CASSFGRDYGYTF
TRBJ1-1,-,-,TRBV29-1,TGCAGCGTTTGGGCGGGGGGCTTTGAAGCTTTCTTT,CSVWAGGFEAFF
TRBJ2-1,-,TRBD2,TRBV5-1,TGCGCCAGCAGCTTGGGACTAGCGGGGGGTTACTACAATGAGCAGTTCTTC,CASSLGLAGGYYNEQFF
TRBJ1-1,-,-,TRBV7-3,TGTGCCAGCAGCTTAAATGGCAGGGCGAACACTGAAGCTTTCTTT,CASSLNGRANTEAFF
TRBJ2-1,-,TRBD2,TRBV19,TGTGCCATCCAACCAGCGGGATACAATGAGCAGTTCTTC,CAIQPAGYNEQFF
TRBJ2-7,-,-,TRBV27,TGTGCCAGCAGTTTTACTCCCTCCTACGAGCAGTACTTC,CASSFTPSYEQYF
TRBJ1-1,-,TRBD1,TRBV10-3,TGTGCCATCAGCGGACAGGAGAACACTGAAGCTTTCTTT,CAISGQENTEAFF
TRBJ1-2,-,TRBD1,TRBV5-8,TGTGCCAGCAGCTTGGCCGGGACAGGGGTGGTCTATGGCTACACCTTC,CASSLAGTGVVYGYTF
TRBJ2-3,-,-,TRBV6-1,TGTGCCAGCAGGGGAGGAATGGGCACAGATACGCAGTATTTT,CASRGGMGTDTQYF
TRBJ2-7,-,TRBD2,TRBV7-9,TGTGCCACCGGGACTAGCGGGATCTCCTCCTACGAGCAGTACTTC,CATGTSGISSYEQYF
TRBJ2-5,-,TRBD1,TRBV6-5,TGTGCCAGCAGTTACGACAGGGGGCTTAAGACCCAGTACTTC,CASSYDRGLKTQYF
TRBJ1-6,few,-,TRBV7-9,TGTGCCAGCGGCACCGGGAGTCGCGAATCACCCCTCCACTTT,CASGTGSRESPLHF
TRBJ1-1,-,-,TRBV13,TGTGCCAGCAGCCCGGCGGGAGGGGGGGACACTGAAGCTTTCTTT,CASSPAGGGDTEAFF
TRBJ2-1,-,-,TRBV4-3,TGCGCCAGCAGCCAAGATTCGGGGGAACAGTTCTTC,CASSQDSGEQFF
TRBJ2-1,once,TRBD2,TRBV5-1,TGCGCCAGCAGCCCTTTAGCGGGGGACAATGAGCAGTTCTTC,CASSPLAGDNEQFF
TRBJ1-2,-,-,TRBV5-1,TGCGCCAGCAGCTTGGGAGGAGTATCCTATGGCTACACCTTC,CASSLGGVSYGYTF
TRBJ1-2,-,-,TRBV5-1,TGCGCCAGCAGCTTGGACTCCAGGGCTCACTATGGCTACACCTTC,CASSLDSRAHYGYTF
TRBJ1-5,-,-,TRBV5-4,TGTGCCAGCAGCTTGGACAGTAATCAGCCCCAGCATTTT,CASSLDSNQPQHF
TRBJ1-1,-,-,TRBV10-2,TGCGCCAGCAAAGGTGTGACAAGATCGAACACTGAAGCTTTCTTT,CASKGVTRSNTEAFF
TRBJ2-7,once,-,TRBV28,TGTGCCAGCAAAGACTGGGCCTACGAGCAGTACTTC,CASKDWAYEQYF
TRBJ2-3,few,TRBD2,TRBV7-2,TGTGCCAGCAGCTCGACTAGCGGAAACACAGATACGCAGTATTTT,CASSSTSGNTDTQYF
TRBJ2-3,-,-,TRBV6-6,TGTGCCAGCAAGGACGGGGTCCGCACAGATACGCAGTATTTT,CASKDGVRTDTQYF
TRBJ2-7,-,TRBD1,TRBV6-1,TGTGCCAGCAGTGAGAGGCATTGGGACAGGGGTACCGAGCAGTACTTC,CASSERHWDRGTEQYF
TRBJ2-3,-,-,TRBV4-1,TGCGCCAGCAGCCAAAGTCGATTAGTAGAGACGCAGTATTTT,CASSQSRLVETQYF
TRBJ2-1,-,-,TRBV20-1,TGCAGTGCACCCGGCTACAATGAGCAGTTCTTC,CSAPGYNEQFF
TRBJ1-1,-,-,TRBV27,TGTGCCAGCAGTTTCTCCGTGAACACTGAAGCTTTCTTT,CASSFSVNTEAFF
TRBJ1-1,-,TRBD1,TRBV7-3,TGTGCCAGCAGTCTTGACAGGGAGACGGAAGCTTTCTTT,CASSLDRETEAFF
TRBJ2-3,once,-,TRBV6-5,TGTGCCAGCAGTTACGAACGGCGGGGTACGCAGTATTTT,CASSYERRGTQYF
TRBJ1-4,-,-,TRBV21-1,TGTGCCAGTGGTACCGGGACAGACTTTAATGAAAAACTGTTTTTT,CASGTGTDFNEKLFF
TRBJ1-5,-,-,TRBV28,TGTGCCAGCAGTTTAGGGGGGGGTTACAATCAGCCCCAGCATTTT,CASSLGGGYNQPQHF
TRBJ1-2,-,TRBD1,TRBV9,TGTGCCAGCAGCGTAGCCAAGGACAGGGTGGGCGGCTACACCTTC,CASSVAKDRVGGYTF
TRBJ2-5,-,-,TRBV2,TGTGCCAGCAGTGCGGGACTTTACCAAGAGACCCAGTACTTC,CASSAGLYQETQYF
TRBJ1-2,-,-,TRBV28,TGTGCCAGCTCAGGTCTTAACTATGGCTACACCTTC,CASSGLNYGYTF
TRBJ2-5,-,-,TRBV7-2,TGTGCCAGCAGCCCTCGGGTCCAAGAGACCCAGTACTTC,CASSPRVQETQYF
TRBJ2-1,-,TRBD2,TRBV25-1,TGTGCCAGCAGTGTAACTAGCGACGACAATGAGCAGTTCTTC,CASSVTSDDNEQFF
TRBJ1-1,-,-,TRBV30,TGTGCCTGTCTGAACAGGGCTACTGAAGCTTTCTTT,CACLNRATEAFF
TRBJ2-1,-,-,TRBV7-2,TGTGCCAGCAGCTTAGCAGGACAGACTACCAATGAGCAGTTCTTC,CASSLAGQTTNEQFF